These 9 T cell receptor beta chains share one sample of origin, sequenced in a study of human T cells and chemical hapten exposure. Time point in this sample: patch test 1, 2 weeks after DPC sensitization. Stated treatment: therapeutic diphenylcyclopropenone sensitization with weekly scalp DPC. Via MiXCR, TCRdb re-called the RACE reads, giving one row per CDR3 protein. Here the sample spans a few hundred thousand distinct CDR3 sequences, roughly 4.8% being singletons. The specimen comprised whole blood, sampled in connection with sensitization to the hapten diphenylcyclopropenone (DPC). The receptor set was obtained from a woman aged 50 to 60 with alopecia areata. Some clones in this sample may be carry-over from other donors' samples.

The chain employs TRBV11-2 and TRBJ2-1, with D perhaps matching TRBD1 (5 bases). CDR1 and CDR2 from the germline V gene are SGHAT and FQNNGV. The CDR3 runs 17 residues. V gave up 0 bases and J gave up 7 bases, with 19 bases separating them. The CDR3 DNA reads TGTGCCAGCAGCTTAGATAACAGGATAAGTGGCAGGAATGAGCAGTTCTTC. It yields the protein CASSLDNRISGRNEQFF.

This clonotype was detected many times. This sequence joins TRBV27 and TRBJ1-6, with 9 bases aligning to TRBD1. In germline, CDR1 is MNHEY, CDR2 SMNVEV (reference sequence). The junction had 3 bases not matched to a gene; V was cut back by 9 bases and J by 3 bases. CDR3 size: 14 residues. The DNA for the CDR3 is TGTGCCAGTAGGGGACAGGGCTATAATTCACCCCTCCACTTT. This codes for CASRGQGYNSPLHF.

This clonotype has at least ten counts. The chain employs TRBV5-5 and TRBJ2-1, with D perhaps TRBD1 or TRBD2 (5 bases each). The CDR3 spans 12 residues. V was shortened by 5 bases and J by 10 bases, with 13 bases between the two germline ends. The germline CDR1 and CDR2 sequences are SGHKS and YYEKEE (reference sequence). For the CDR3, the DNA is TGTGCCAGCAGAAAGAGCGAGGGGGAGCAGTTCTTC. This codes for CASRKSEGEQFF.

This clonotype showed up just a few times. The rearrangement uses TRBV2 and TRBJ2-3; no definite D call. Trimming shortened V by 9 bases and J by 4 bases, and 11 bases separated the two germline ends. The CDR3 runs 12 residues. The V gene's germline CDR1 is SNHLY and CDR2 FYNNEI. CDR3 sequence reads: CAREFPPDTQYF. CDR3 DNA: TGTGCCAGGGAGTTCCCCCCAGATACGCAGTATTTT.

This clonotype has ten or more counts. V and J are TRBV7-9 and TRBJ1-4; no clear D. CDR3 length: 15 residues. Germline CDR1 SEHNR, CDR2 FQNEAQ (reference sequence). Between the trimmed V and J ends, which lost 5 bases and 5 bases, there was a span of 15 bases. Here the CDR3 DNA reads TGTGCCAGCAGCCAAAGGACTGGTATGAATGAAAAACTGTTTTTT. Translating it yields CASSQRTGMNEKLFF.

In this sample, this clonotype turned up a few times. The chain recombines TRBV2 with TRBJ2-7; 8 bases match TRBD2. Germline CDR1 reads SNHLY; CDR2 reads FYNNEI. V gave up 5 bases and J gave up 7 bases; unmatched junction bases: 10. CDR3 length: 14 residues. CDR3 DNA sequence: TGTGCCAGCAGTCGCCAGCGGGGGACCCCGGAGCAGTACTTC. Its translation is CASSRQRGTPEQYF.

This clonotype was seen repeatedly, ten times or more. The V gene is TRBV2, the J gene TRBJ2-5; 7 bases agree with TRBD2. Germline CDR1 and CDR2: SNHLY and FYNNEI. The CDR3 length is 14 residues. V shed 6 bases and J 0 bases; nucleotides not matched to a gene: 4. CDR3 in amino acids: CASRREVYQETQYF. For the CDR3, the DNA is TGTGCCAGCAGACGGGAGGTGTACCAAGAGACCCAGTACTTC.

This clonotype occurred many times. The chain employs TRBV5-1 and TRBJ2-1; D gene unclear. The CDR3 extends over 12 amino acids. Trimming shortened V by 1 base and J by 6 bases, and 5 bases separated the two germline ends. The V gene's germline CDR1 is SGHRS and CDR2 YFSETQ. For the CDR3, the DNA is TGCGCCAGCAGCTTGAAAACCAATGAGCAGTTCTTC. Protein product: CASSLKTNEQFF.

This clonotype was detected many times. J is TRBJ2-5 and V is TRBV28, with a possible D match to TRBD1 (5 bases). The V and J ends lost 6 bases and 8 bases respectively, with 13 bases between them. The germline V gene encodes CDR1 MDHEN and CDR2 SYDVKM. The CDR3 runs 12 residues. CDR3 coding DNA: TGTGCCAGCAGCTGGGGCAGGGAAACCCAGTACTTC. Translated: CASSWGRETQYF.